The TCR beta chain under discussion was sequenced for a study of CD8+CD57+ T cells in acquired aplastic anemia. Study overall: The average for DNA from sorted CD4+ and CD8+ cells was about 2.9 ug.

According to the study, genomic DNA was the template for TCR beta VDJ and CDR3 profiling. TCRdb ran MiXCR on the reads and lists one entry per CDR3 protein. The sample carries around 68,000 distinct CDR3 sequences, around half recorded once. In the case of this clonotype: Its antigen is unknown.

The CDR3 covers 16 residues. The V gene's germline CDR1 is MGHRA and CDR2 YSYEKL. The ends were cut back, 3 bases at V and 2 bases at J, with 16 bases in the middle. General study points: In CD8+ cells, Simpson's diversity showed no significant difference between patients and controls. Patients and controls shared 25 to 30 CD8+ CDR3 sequences, highly expressed in patients.

This receptor was obtained from a human donor in good health, serving as a control. The sequencing sample was made of sorted CD4+, CD8+, or CD8+CD57+ T cells (not recorded which) from PBMCs. The V gene is TRBV4-1, the J gene TRBJ1-2; D perhaps matches TRBD1 (6 bases). The CDR3 DNA is TGCGCCAGCAGCCACCCCGGGGGCCGGGGCAACTATGGCTACACCTTC. Translation: CASSHPGGRGNYGYTF.